Below are 21 T cell receptor beta chains sequenced from a single sample in a study of cytomegalovirus exposure and HLA in healthy donors (TCRdb year 2017). Library prep was done by the immunoSEQ multiplex PCR assay. The multiplex PCR relied on a mix of 60 forward primers for TCR Vbeta segments and 13 reverse primers for TCR Jbeta segments. TCRdb re-hosts the immuneACCESS table, in-frame sequences only. Its copies lack some clones; in the studies checked, an unresolved V gene accounts for under half of them, and the cause for the rest is not known. Within this sample are 100,000 to 150,000 clones, with 70% to 85% of them counted one time only. The biggest ten clones account for about 2.5% of the sample. The sample taken for sequencing was PBMCs. The receptors derive from a boy aged 2 to 10 in good health and CMV-seronegative.

The gene calls are TRBV15 and TRBJ1-5; TRBD1 aligns across 7 bases. Germline V gives CDR1 LNHNV, CDR2 YYDKDF (reference sequence). The CDR3 loop spans 17 amino acids. Trimming removed 0 bases from V and 3 bases from J; junction bases left unmatched: 8. CDR3 bases: TGTGCCACCAGCAGAGATCCGATCAGGGGGGCCAATCAGCCCCAGCATTTT. This codes for CATSRDPIRGANQPQHF.

About this clone itself: An end of the junction differs from the germline gene, which may be a read error. The chain couples TRBV7-9 to TRBJ1-2; D gene uncertain. This CDR3 comprises 12 residues. Per the germline V gene, CDR1 is SEHNR and CDR2 is FQNEAQ (reference sequence). The CDR3 loop reads CSSSLPRYGYTF. The CDR3 DNA sequence: TGTTCCAGCAGCTTACCCAGATATGGCTACACCTTC.

The rearrangement links TRBV28 to TRBJ2-1, with 7 bases matching TRBD2. Losses at the gene ends were 5 bases for V and 7 bases for J; bases not matched to a gene: 8. CDR3 length equals 14 residues. Germline CDR1 reads MDHEN; CDR2 reads SYDVKM. CDR3 DNA: TGTGCCAGCAGTAAGGCGGGGGATCTTAATGAGCAGTTCTTC. It encodes CASSKAGDLNEQFF.

CDR3 region: CASSEGTSGTFYEQYV. The CDR3 coding sequence is TGTGCCAGCAGTGAAGGGACTAGCGGGACTTTTTACGAGCAGTACGTC. This chain connects TRBV6-1 to TRBJ2-7; TRBD2 agrees at 12 bases. CDR1 is MNHNS, CDR2 SASEGT, per germline. Trimming at V came to 1 base and at J to 4 bases, leaving 5 bases not matched to a gene. The CDR3 has 16 residues.

V usage is TRBV4-3 and J usage is TRBJ1-2; 7 nucleotides agree with TRBD1. CDR3 length: 13 residues. The V segment lost 2 bases and the J segment 6 bases; nucleotides outside the gene matches: 3. CDR1 is LGHNA and CDR2 is YSLEER in the germline V gene. CDR3 in DNA: TGCGCCAGCAGCCAAAGACAGGGTGATGGCTACACCTTC. Its protein is CASSQRQGDGYTF.

The V and J genes are TRBV2 and TRBJ2-5; 7 nucleotides line up with TRBD1. Unmatched junction bases numbered 15, after V lost 3 bases and J lost 5 bases. The length of the CDR3 is 17 residues. Germline-derived CDR1 and CDR2 are SNHLY and FYNNEI. The CDR3 region has the DNA TGTGCCAGCAGTGAGGACAGGTTGGGCGTGTTAGAGGAGACCCAGTACTTC. Amino acids: CASSEDRLGVLEETQYF.

The chain links TRBV5-4 to TRBJ1-3, with a tentative D call TRBD1 (6 bases). CDR1 SGHNT and CDR2 YYREEE come from the germline V gene (reference sequence). Trimming pared 4 bases from V and 0 bases from J, leaving 14 bases between. CDR3 length: 16 amino acids. The CDR3 bases are TGTGCCAGCAGCACGACGACAGGACCCTCTGGAAACACCATATATTTT. It is translated as CASSTTTGPSGNTIYF.

The rearrangement joins TRBV11-2 to TRBJ1-3; D not resolved. The V end was cut by 2 bases, the J end by 0 bases, with 8 bases between. The length of the CDR3 is 15 residues. Germline CDR1 is SGHAT and CDR2 is FQNNGV. CDR3 nucleotide sequence: TGTGCCAGCAGCTTAATTGTCAGCTCTGGAAACACCATATATTTT. Its translation: CASSLIVSSGNTIYF.

This clone was recorded once. The chain combines TRBV2 with TRBJ1-2; D gene uncertain. Germline V gene sequence: CDR1 SNHLY, CDR2 FYNNEI. The CDR3 is 14 residues long. Trimming pared 5 bases from V and 0 bases from J, leaving 10 bases between. The CDR3 here is CASSPFTANYGYTF. The CDR3 bases are TGTGCCAGCAGTCCCTTCACGGCTAACTATGGCTACACCTTC.

Comments on this clone: The junction does not match germline at one end; this may be a read error. The rearrangement links TRBV9 to TRBJ2-1; 7 bases line up with TRBD1. The CDR3 is 15 residues long. The germline CDR1 and CDR2 sequences are SGDLS and YYNGEE. CDR3 protein: CASNVETGYWNEQFF. DNA of the CDR3: TGTGCCAGCAACGTAGAGACAGGGTATTGGAATGAGCAGTTCTTC.

The chain has TRBV15 and TRBJ1-1, with TRBD1 identical over 8 bases. Germline loops: CDR1 LNHNV, CDR2 YYDKDF (reference sequence). V lost 7 bases and J lost 1; bases outside the gene matches: 5. The CDR3 is 14 residues long. In nucleotides, the CDR3 is TGTGCCACCACCGCGACAGGGGCGAACACTGAAGCTTTCTTT. Its protein product is CATTATGANTEAFF. Supplemented by reference TRBV15 and TRBJ1-1, the full variable domain reads DAMVIQNPRYQVTQFGKPVTLSCSQTLNHNVMYWYQQKSSQAPKLLFHYYDKDFNNEADTPDNFQSRRPNTSFCFLDIRSPGLGDTAMYLCATTATGANTEAFFGQGTRLTVV.

The genes are TRBV9 and TRBJ1-1; D unresolved. This CDR3 is 16 amino acids long. The V end was cut by 4 bases, the J end by 2 bases, with 18 bases between. CDR1 is SGDLS, CDR2 YYNGEE, per germline. Here the CDR3 DNA reads TGTGCCAGCAGCCCCGGAGGCGGTCCTTTTAACACTGAAGCTTTCTTT. Residues: CASSPGGGPFNTEAFF.

This clone has just one count. The chain uses TRBV18 and TRBJ1-4; no firm D call. Germline CDR1 KGHSH, CDR2 LQKENI. CDR3 size: 13 residues. Trimming stripped 2 bases from V and 12 bases from J, with 13 bases between. The CDR3 region has the DNA TGTGCCAGCTCACCAACGGGAGGGAACGAACTGTTTTTT. Translation: CASSPTGGNELFF. Complete variable domain (other parts from reference TRBV18 and TRBJ1-4): NAGVMQNPRHLVRRRGQEARLRCSPMKGHSHVYWYRQLPEEGLKFMVYLQKENIIDESGMPKERFSAEFPKEGPSILRIQQVVRGDSAAYFCASSPTGGNELFFGSGTQLSVL.

The genes are TRBV18 and TRBJ1-2, with D possibly TRBD1 on 5 matching bases. Germline values: CDR1 KGHSH, CDR2 LQKENI. This CDR3 is built from 16 residues. V lost 0 bases to trimming and J lost 5 bases, with 16 bases between them. The CDR3 nucleotides are TGTGCCAGCTCACCACCCTCAGGGAACACGCATTATGGCTACACCTTC. Translated, it gives CASSPPSGNTHYGYTF. Drawing the rest from reference TRBV18 and TRBJ1-2, the complete variable domain is NAGVMQNPRHLVRRRGQEARLRCSPMKGHSHVYWYRQLPEEGLKFMVYLQKENIIDESGMPKERFSAEFPKEGPSILRIQQVVRGDSAAYFCASSPPSGNTHYGYTFGSGTRLTVV.

The V call is TRBV7-8, the J call TRBJ2-7, with D unclear. V was cut by 5 bases and J by 3 bases, with 8 bases left in between. Germline V gives CDR1 SGHVS, CDR2 FQNEAQ. CDR3 length equals 12 residues. In DNA form, the CDR3 reads TGTGCCAGCAGCCGGCTAGACTACGAGCAGTACGTC. This gives the protein CASSRLDYEQYV.

For the CDR3, the DNA is TGTGCCAGCAGTAACGAGCTGAACACTGAAGCTTTCTTT. Protein sequence: CASSNELNTEAFF. V gene TRBV27 combines with J gene TRBJ1-1; no clear D. Trimming took 5 bases from V and 0 from J, leaving 7 bases between them. The CDR3 runs to 13 residues. The V gene's germline CDR1 is MNHEY and CDR2 SMNVEV (reference sequence).

The CDR3 DNA follows: TGTGCCACCAGCAGAGGTAGAAATGGCTACACCTTC. As protein: CATSRGRNGYTF. This chain uses TRBV15 with TRBJ1-2; D remains ambiguous. This CDR3 is 12 amino acids long. Germline V gene lookup returns CDR1 LNHNV and CDR2 YYDKDF (reference sequence). Trimming removed 1 base from V and 6 bases from J, with 6 bases in between.

V gene TRBV5-6 combines with J gene TRBJ1-2, with 7 bases matching TRBD1. The CDR3 has 15 amino acids. Germline CDR1 and CDR2: SGHDT and YYEEEE. The junction had 7 bases not matched to a gene; V was cut back by 2 bases and J by 3 bases. This CDR3 reads CASSFDDREYYGYTF. The CDR3, as DNA: TGTGCCAGCAGCTTCGATGACAGGGAATACTATGGCTACACCTTC.

DNA of the CDR3: TGTGCCAGCATATTCTCGGGACAGGGTGCCTACGAGCAGTACTTC. It yields the protein CASIFSGQGAYEQYF. The chain joins TRBV14 to TRBJ2-7, with 9 nucleotides matching TRBD1. This CDR3 region has 15 residues. Germline V CDR1 and CDR2: SGHDN, FVKESK. The V segment lost 7 bases and the J segment 2 bases; nucleotides outside the gene matches: 9.

The rearrangement uses TRBV29-1 and TRBJ2-1, with TRBD2 matching 8 bases. Unmatched junction bases numbered 6, after V lost 7 bases and J lost 4 bases. Germline V gene data show CDR1 as SQVTM and CDR2 as ANQGSEA. The length of the CDR3 is 13 residues. CDR3 in amino acids: CSALLADYNEQFF. CDR3 in DNA: TGCAGCGCGCTACTAGCGGATTACAATGAGCAGTTCTTC.

This clone was picked up a small number of times. The genes are TRBV30 and TRBJ1-1, with 7 bases lining up with TRBD1. Germline loops: CDR1 GTSNPN, CDR2 SVGIG (reference sequence). CDR3 length: 13 residues. The junction had 4 bases not matched to a gene; V was cut back by 5 bases and J by 1 base. The CDR3: CAWDRVTNTEAFF. The DNA for the CDR3 is TGTGCCTGGGACAGGGTAACGAACACTGAAGCTTTCTTT.